This T cell receptor (beta chain) comes out of a study of OX40 agonist ivuxolimab in advanced cancers. Background on the study: A diagnosis of hepatocellular carcinoma, melanoma, renal cell or head and neck cancer was present in dose-escalation patients. Mean age around 64 years, range about 20 to 90; 82.7% male. Notes on the study in general: The study found among the lowest clonal expansion in partial responders at 0.1-3.0 mg/kg.

The CDR3 is 13 amino acids. Trimming took off 0 bases at V and 14 bases at J, with 14 bases between the two ends. Germline CDR1 is MGHRA and CDR2 is YSYEKL. The repertoire was sequenced with immunoSEQ multiplex PCR; TCRdb's copy has only in-frame clones and lacks some. Of 66,000 or so clones in the sample, 85% were seen once. As concerns this clone: Its antigen is currently unknown.

The clonotype originates from an adult with an advanced solid tumor such as melanoma, head and neck, liver or kidney cancer. The specimen was CD4+ or CD8+ T cells sorted from blood, collected in a trial of the OX40 agonist ivuxolimab. This sequence joins TRBV4-1 and TRBJ2-4; D is possibly TRBD2 (5 bases). The CDR3 bases are TGCGCCAGCAGCCAAGATGAGGGAACATCGGAGTACTTC. This encodes CASSQDEGTSEYF.